The TCR beta chain under discussion was sequenced for a study of cytomegalovirus exposure and HLA in healthy donors. Study conclusions and caveats: In a later analysis, parvovirus B19, influenza, CMV and Epstein-Barr virus appeared linked to several top co-occurrence clusters. 150 to 200 TCR beta chains were listed as cytomegalovirus-associated.

Researchers ran the PCR with 60 Vbeta and 13 Jbeta primers. Only in-frame clones appear in the TCRdb table, and some are missing; sequencing was by immunoSEQ multiplex PCR. The table shows 300,000 or so clones, with roughly four fifths occurring only once. Per the germline V gene, CDR1 is SQVTM and CDR2 is ANQGSEA. Trimming took 6 bases from V and 0 from J, leaving 11 bases between them. The CDR3 contains 13 residues. The table lists this clone with a count of one. Its specificity is not known. This sequence joins TRBV29-1 and TRBJ1-2, with TRBD1 as a possible D gene (6 bases). The sequencing sample was made of PBMCs. The TCR sequence derives from a woman aged 40 to 50 in good health and CMV-seropositive. Here the CDR3 reads CSVGQRANYGYTF. The CDR3 DNA follows: TGCAGCGTGGGACAAAGAGCTAACTATGGCTACACCTTC.